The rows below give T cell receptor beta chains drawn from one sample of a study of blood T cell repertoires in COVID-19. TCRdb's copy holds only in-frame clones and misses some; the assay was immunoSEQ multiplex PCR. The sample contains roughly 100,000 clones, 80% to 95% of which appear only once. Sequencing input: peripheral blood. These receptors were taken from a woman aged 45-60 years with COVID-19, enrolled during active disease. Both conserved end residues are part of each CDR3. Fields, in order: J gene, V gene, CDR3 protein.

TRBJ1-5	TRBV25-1	CASSSTGNQPQHF
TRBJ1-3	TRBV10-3	CAIWDSHSGNTIYF
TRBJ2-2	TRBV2	CASGNRGRYTGELFF
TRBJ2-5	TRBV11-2	CASSPPDRGRGETQYF
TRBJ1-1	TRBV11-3	CASSWTQTGNTEAFF
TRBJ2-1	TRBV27	CASSLGGSFSYNEQFF
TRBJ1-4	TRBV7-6	CASSLNPGLGEKLFF
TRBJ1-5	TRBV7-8	CASSSEWRGNQPQHF
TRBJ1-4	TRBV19	CASSSSGTTVGKLFF
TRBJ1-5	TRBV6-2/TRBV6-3	CASSGESNQPQHF
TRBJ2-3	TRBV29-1	CSVVGGPDTQYF
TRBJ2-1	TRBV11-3	CASSSPSGWYNEQFF
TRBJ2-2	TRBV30	CAWSVLEGMGGELFF
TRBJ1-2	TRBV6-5	CASSRGQSGGYTF
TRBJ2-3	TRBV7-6	CASSLDGGGRADTQYF
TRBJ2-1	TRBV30	CAWSVQDNEQFF
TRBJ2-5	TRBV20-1	CSAPPGETQYF
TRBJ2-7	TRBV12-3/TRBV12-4	CASKLAGPHEQYF
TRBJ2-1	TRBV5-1	CASSLSGTTNEQFF
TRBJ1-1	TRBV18	CASSLSDSKNTEAFF
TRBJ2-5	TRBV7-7	CASSARLAGGEETQYF
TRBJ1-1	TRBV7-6	CASSLDRELMNTEAFF
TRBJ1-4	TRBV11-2	CASSLGQGWEKLFF
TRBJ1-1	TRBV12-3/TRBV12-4	CASSRAGIAFF
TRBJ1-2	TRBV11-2	CASSLGQIYGYTF
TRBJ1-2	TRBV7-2	CASSLYRGGNYGYTF
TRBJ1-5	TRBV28	CASRRGGLGQPQHF
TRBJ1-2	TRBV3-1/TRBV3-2	CASSQLRASNYGYTF
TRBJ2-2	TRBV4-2	CASSQVRGRTGELFF
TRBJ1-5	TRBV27	CASSPPGSNQPQHF
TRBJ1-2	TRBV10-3	CAISPDRMGGYTF
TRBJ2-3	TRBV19	CASSKAGVLSPTDTQYF
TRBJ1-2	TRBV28	CATRDSRNGYTF
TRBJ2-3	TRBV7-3	CASSLLGHLTDTQYF
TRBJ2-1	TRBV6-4	CASSPNGGSGVEQFF
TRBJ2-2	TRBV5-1	CASSLAAGTNTGELFF
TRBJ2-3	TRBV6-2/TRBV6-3	CASSPRLAGGILPLTDTQYF
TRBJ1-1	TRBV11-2	CASSLGRGLITEAFF
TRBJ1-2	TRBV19	CASTPRAVKLYGYTF
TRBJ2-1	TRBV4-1	CASSQDRLAGLNEQFF
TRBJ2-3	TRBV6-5	CASSYGLAGTDTQYF
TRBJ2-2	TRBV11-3	CASSPGQGGGELFF
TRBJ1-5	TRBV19	CASSPHRWGQGTNQPQHF
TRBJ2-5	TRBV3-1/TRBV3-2	CASSFLAGSETQYF
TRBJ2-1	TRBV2	CASRRTSGGAREQFF
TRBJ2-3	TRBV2	CASGRGTGGLDTQYF
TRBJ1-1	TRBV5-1	CASSLRTGKNTEAFF
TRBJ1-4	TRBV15	CATSRDRVGSSTNEKLFF
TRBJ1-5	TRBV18	CASSQTGLGTILPQHF
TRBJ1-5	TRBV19	CASRQDRDRGSNQPQHF
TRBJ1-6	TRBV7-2	CASSRIQGGNSPLHF
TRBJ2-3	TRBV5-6	CASGGPVVQYF
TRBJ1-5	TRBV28	CASWTGEGNQPQHF